This entry lists 19 T cell receptor beta chains sequenced from one sample in a study of immune heterogeneity within non-small cell lung tumors. The authors used 550 to 750 ng of bulk tumor genomic DNA per sample as template. Primary tumors were biopsied several times each, far apart, intraoperatively. Curative surgery was performed on patients who had untreated, newly diagnosed non-small cell lung cancer. Multiplex PCR with 32 V and 13 J primers amplified TCR beta CDR3. TCRdb reanalysed the multiplex PCR reads using MiXCR and keeps one entry per CDR3 protein. The sample includes 9,500 or so distinct CDR3 sequences, approximately 26% of them seen just once. The sequencing sample was made of lung tumor tissue. These receptors were taken from a woman aged 45 to 65 with non-small cell lung cancer.

The sample holds many counts of this clonotype. The genes are TRBV4-1 and TRBJ2-2; D remains unclear. This CDR3 region has 15 residues. Germline loops: CDR1 MGHRA, CDR2 YSYEKL. The V gene lost 0 bases and the J gene lost 8 bases, with 13 bases spanning the gap. CDR3 amino acids: CASSQDETFPGELFF. The CDR3 coding sequence is TGCGCCAGCAGCCAAGATGAAACTTTCCCTGGGGAGCTGTTTTTT.

This clonotype was counted many times. This chain connects TRBV19 to TRBJ2-3, with 13 bases aligning to TRBD2. The ends lost 3 bases at V and 3 bases at J; junction bases unmatched: 3. The CDR3 length is 16 residues. The germline V gene has CDR1 LNHDA and CDR2 SQIVND (reference sequence). The CDR3 coding sequence is TGTGCCAGTAGTATGGGACTAGCGGGAAGAACAGATACGCAGTATTTT. Translation: CASSMGLAGRTDTQYF.

This clonotype has more than one count but fewer than ten. Being one base from a much bigger clone, this may be a read error. This chain joins TRBV7-8 and TRBJ2-7; 7 nucleotides align to TRBD1. The CDR3 is 16 amino acids. V dropped 5 bases and J dropped 1; count of bases not matched to a gene: 11. Germline-derived CDR1 and CDR2 are SGHVS and FQNEAQ. The CDR3 DNA reads TGTGCCAGCAGCGCAAGGCAGGGGGTTGAGTCCTACGAGCAGTACTTC. Protein sequence: CASSARQGVESYEQYF.

The chain recombines TRBV12-3 or TRBV12-4 with TRBJ2-3; D tentatively fits TRBD1 or TRBD2 (6 bases each). This CDR3 spans 15 amino acids. Trimming left V 1 base short and J 4 bases short, with 12 bases between. The DNA for the CDR3 is TGTGCCAGCAGTTTAGAACTAGCAGGGGCAGATACGCAGTATTTT. It translates to CASSLELAGADTQYF.

A remark on this clonotype: A much larger clone differs by one base, so this may be a read error. The V gene is TRBV5-6, the J gene TRBJ1-2, with D perhaps TRBD1 (5 bases). Germline V CDR1 and CDR2: SGHDT, YYEEEE. The CDR3 is 12 amino acids. The CDR3 DNA follows: TGTGACAGCAGCGTGGGACTCTATGGCTACACCTTC. Its protein product is CDSSVGLYGYTF.

The rearrangement joins TRBV19 to TRBJ1-1, with D unresolved. Per germline, CDR1 LNHDA and CDR2 SQIVND (reference sequence). Trimming took off 7 bases at V and 5 bases at J, with 17 bases between the two ends. The CDR3 loop spans 14 amino acids. The CDR3 spells CASNPTQKETEAFF. CDR3 nucleotides: TGTGCCAGTAACCCGACACAGAAGGAAACTGAAGCTTTCTTT.

This clonotype was detected a few times. This sequence may be a read error, since a much larger clone differs from it by one base. The gene calls are TRBV27 and TRBJ2-1, with D possibly being TRBD2 (5 bases). Trimming took 3 bases from V and 0 from J, leaving 15 bases between them. The CDR3 length is 17 residues. Germline V gives CDR1 MNHEY, CDR2 SMNVEV (reference sequence). For the CDR3, the DNA is TGTGCCAGCAGTTTGCGGGCTAGTTTCGCCTCCTACAATGAGCAGTTCTTC. Its translation is CASSLRASFASYNEQFF.

This clonotype turned up a few times. The chain links TRBV3-1 to TRBJ2-3; D is ambiguous. The CDR3 is 13 residues long. The ends were cut back, 0 bases at V and 1 base at J, with 2 bases in the middle. Germline lookup yields CDR1 LGHDT and CDR2 YNNKEL (reference sequence). CDR3 sequence: CASSQDGTDTQYF. In nucleotides, the CDR3 is TGTGCCAGCAGCCAAGACGGCACAGATACGCAGTATTTT.

The chain links TRBV10-3 to TRBJ2-3; D is possibly TRBD1 (5 bases). There are 13 residues in the CDR3. In germline, CDR1 is ENHRY, CDR2 SYGVKD. Between the trimmed V and J ends, which lost 4 bases and 1 base, there was a span of 6 bases. CDR3 amino acids: CAISGTCTDTQYF. The CDR3 nucleotides are TGTGCCATCAGTGGGACATGCACAGATACGCAGTATTTT.

The V and J genes are TRBV7-2 and TRBJ2-7; no clear D. V gave up 5 bases and J gave up 3 bases, with 8 bases separating them. This CDR3 is 12 amino acids long. Germline assignment: CDR1 SGHTA and CDR2 FQGNSA. CDR3 nucleotides: TGTGCCAGCAGCAACCAGATCTACGAGCAGTACTTC. It encodes CASSNQIYEQYF.

This clonotype has a handful of counts. The chain couples TRBV9 to TRBJ2-3, with 12 bases fitting TRBD2. The ends lost 2 bases at V and 4 bases at J; junction bases unmatched: 2. Germline CDR1 is SGDLS and CDR2 is YYNGEE. The CDR3 loop spans 15 amino acids. The CDR3 coding sequence is TGTGCCAGCAGCGTTGGACTAGCGGGATCAGATACGCAGTATTTT. Translated, it gives CASSVGLAGSDTQYF.

This clonotype appeared a single time. The missing conserved phenylalanine or tryptophan at the end of this CDR3 makes a read error likely. The limits of the CDR3 on the DNA are not certain, so only TCRdb's listed CDR3 is given. This chain joins TRBV6-1 and TRBJ2-3; TRBD2, the table's D call, was not compared with the DNA. Germline V gene lookup returns CDR1 MNHNS and CDR2 SASEGT. The CDR3 comprises 17 residues, both ends counted. The CDR3 loop reads CASSEARRNVYEQYFGP.

On this clonotype itself: This may come from a read error, since a much larger clone is one base off. V gene TRBV19 combines with J gene TRBJ1-1; unclear D gene. The CDR3 is 13 residues long. The germline gives CDR1 LNHDA, CDR2 SQIVND (reference sequence). V was pared by 6 bases and J by 1 base, with 9 bases between. The CDR3 coding sequence is TGTGCCAGTAGACTGGCGGAGAACACTGAAGCTTTCTTT. Translated: CASRLAENTEAFF.

This clonotype was seen ten or more times. The V gene is TRBV9, the J gene TRBJ2-7, with TRBD2 matching 12 bases. The junction had 1 base not matched to a gene; V was cut back by 2 bases and J by 7 bases. The CDR3 covers 13 residues. Germline CDR1 SGDLS, CDR2 YYNGEE. Here the CDR3 reads CASSVGTSGEQYF. CDR3 bases: TGTGCCAGCAGCGTTGGGACTAGCGGGGAGCAGTACTTC.

Of note for this clonotype: A much larger clone differs by one base, so this may be a read error. The CDR3 spells CASSFGGRAEETRYF. CDR3 in DNA: TGTGCCAGCAGTTTCGGGGGCCGCGCGGAAGAGACCCGGTACTTC. The rearrangement uses TRBV28 and TRBJ2-5, with D possibly being TRBD1 or TRBD2 (6 bases each). CDR3 length equals 15 residues. CDR1 is MDHEN and CDR2 is SYDVKM in the germline V gene.

In its sample, this clonotype ranks as large. The chain recombines TRBV6-2 or TRBV6-3 with TRBJ1-5; the D is unclear. CDR1 is MNHEY, CDR2 SVGEGT, per germline. V was pared by 8 bases and J by 0 bases, with 17 bases between. The CDR3 has 16 residues. The CDR3 loop is CASHPGPLYSNQPQHF. DNA for the CDR3: TGTGCCAGCCATCCCGGCCCTCTCTATAGCAATCAGCCCCAGCATTTT.

This clonotype has at least ten counts. The J gene is TRBJ2-1, the V gene TRBV6-1, with TRBD2 identical over 8 bases. There are 15 residues in the CDR3. The V gene's germline CDR1 is MNHNS and CDR2 SASEGT. J was trimmed by 0 bases and V by 5 bases; bases with no gene match: 3. The CDR3 region has the DNA TGTGCCAGCAGTATGCTAGCGGGCTCCTACAATGAGCAGTTCTTC. Its translation: CASSMLAGSYNEQFF.

This clonotype is medium-sized (0.01 to 0.1%) in the sample. The gene calls are TRBV11-2 and TRBJ2-2; a weak D match, TRBD2 (6 bases). In germline, CDR1 is SGHAT, CDR2 FQNNGV. The CDR3 sequence is 15 residues long. The V gene lost 1 base and the J gene lost 7 bases, with 13 bases spanning the gap. This chain's CDR3 is CASSLVVGGIGELFF. For the CDR3, the DNA is TGTGCCAGCAGCTTAGTAGTGGGGGGAATCGGGGAGCTGTTTTTT.

On this clonotype: This may come from a read error, since a much larger clone is one base off. The J gene is TRBJ1-6, the V gene TRBV12-3 or TRBV12-4; D not resolved. CDR3 length: 15 residues. CDR3 in DNA: TGTGCCAGCACCCCAAACCGGGCCAATAATTCACACCTCCACTTT. Translated, it gives CASTPNRANNSHLHF.